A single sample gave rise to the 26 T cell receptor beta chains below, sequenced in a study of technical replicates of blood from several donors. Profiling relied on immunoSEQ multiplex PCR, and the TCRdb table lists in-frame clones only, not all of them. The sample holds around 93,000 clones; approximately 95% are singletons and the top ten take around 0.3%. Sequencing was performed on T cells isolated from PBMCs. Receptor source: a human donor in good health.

CDR3 in DNA: TGCGCCAGCAGTGAGCCTGGGACGGGGGTAGAGGACGGGGAGCTGTTTTTT. Its protein product is CASSEPGTGVEDGELFF. The chain couples TRBV10-1 to TRBJ2-2; tentatively, D is TRBD2 (6 bases). The V and J ends lost 2 bases and 7 bases respectively, with 20 bases between them. Germline-derived CDR1 and CDR2 are WNHNN and SYGVQD (reference sequence). The CDR3 covers 17 residues.

The CDR3 DNA is TGTGCCAGCAGTTTCACCGGACAGGGATTCTACGAGCAGTACTTC. Translated, it gives CASSFTGQGFYEQYF. The chain links TRBV27 to TRBJ2-7; 8 bases fit TRBD1. Trimming at V came to 3 bases and at J to 3 bases, leaving 7 bases not matched to a gene. The CDR3 is made up of 15 amino acids. The germline V gene has CDR1 MNHEY and CDR2 SMNVEV (reference sequence).

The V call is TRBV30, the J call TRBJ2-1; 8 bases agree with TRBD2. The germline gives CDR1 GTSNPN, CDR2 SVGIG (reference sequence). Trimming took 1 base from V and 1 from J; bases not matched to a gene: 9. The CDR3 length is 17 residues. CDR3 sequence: CAWSATLTSGSYNEQFF. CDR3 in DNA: TGTGCCTGGAGTGCGACACTCACTAGCGGTTCCTACAATGAGCAGTTCTTC.

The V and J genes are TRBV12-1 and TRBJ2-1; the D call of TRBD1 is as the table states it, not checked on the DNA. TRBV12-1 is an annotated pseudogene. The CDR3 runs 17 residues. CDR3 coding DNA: TGTGCCAGCAGCTTTTACGATGGGACAGGGTCCGACAATGAGCAGTTCTTC. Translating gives CASSFYDGTGSDNEQFF.

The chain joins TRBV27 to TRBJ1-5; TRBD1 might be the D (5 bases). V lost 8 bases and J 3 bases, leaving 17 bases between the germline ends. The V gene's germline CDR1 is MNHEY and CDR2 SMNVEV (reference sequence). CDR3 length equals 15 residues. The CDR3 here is CASGFTRDSNQPQHF. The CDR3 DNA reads TGTGCCAGCGGATTTACCAGGGACTCCAATCAGCCCCAGCATTTT.

As DNA, the CDR3 is TGTGCCAGCAGCTCACAGGGGGCGGACACTGAAGCTTTCTTT. The encoded protein is CASSSQGADTEAFF. V is TRBV7-2 and J is TRBJ1-1, with 9 bases aligning to TRBD1. This CDR3 comprises 14 residues. Germline-derived CDR1 and CDR2 are SGHTA and FQGNSA. J was trimmed by 3 bases and V by 4 bases; bases with no gene match: 3. The full variable domain, its missing parts supplied by reference TRBV7-2 and TRBJ1-1, is GAGVSQSPSNKVTEKGKDVELRCDPISGHTALYWYRQSLGQGLEFLIYFQGNSAPDKSGLPSDRFSAERTGGSVSTLTIQRTQQEDSAVYLCASSSQGADTEAFFGQGTRLTVV.

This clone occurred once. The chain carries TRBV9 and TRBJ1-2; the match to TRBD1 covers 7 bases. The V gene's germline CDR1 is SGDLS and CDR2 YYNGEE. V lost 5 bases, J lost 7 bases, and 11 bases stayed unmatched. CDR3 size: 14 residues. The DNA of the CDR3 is TGTGCCAGCAGTGCCAGGGGGATCCAAACTGGCTACACCTTC. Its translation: CASSARGIQTGYTF.

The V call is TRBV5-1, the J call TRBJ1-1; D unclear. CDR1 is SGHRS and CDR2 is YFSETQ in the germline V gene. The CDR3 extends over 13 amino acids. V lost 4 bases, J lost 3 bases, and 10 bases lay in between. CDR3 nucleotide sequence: TGCGCCAGCAGCCTCACAGCGGACACTGAAGCTTTCTTT. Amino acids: CASSLTADTEAFF.

Written as DNA, the CDR3 is TGTGCCAGTAGAAGAGAGAGCTCCTACAATGAGCAGTTCTTC. This gives the protein CASRRESSYNEQFF. V is TRBV19 and J is TRBJ2-1; D gene uncertain. This CDR3 spans 14 amino acids. From germline, CDR1 is LNHDA and CDR2 SQIVND (reference sequence). V was clipped by 6 bases and J by 0 bases, with 9 bases between them.

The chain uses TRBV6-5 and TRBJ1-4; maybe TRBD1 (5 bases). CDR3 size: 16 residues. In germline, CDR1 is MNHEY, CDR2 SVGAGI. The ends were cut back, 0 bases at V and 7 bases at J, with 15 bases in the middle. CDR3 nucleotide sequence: TGTGCCAGCAGTTACTCAACGCCGCAGGGTTTTGAAAAACTGTTTTTT. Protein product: CASSYSTPQGFEKLFF.

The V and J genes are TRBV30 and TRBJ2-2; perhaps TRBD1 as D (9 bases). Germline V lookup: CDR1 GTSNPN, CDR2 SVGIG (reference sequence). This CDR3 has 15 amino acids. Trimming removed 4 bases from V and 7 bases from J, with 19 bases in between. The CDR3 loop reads CAWTGGTGSNGELFF. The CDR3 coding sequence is TGTGCCTGGACGGGAGGGACAGGGTCTAACGGGGAGCTGTTTTTT.

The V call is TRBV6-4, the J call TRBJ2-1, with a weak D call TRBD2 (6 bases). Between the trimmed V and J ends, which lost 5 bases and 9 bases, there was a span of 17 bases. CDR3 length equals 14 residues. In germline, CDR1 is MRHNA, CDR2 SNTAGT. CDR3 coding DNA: TGTGCCAGCAGTCCGGGGACTGGACTCTTTGAGCAGTTCTTC. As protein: CASSPGTGLFEQFF.

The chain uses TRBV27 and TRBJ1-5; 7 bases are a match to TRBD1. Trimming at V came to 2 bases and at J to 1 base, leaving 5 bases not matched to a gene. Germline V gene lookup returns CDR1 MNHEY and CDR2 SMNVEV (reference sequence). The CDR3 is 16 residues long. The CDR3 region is CASSLDHRGSNQPQHF. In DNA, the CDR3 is TGTGCCAGCAGTTTAGACCACAGGGGAAGCAATCAGCCCCAGCATTTT.

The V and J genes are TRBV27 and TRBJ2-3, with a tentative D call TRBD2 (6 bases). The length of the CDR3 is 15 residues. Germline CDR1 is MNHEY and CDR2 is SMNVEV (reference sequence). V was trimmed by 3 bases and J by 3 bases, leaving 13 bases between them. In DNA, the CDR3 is TGTGCCAGCAGTTTCATCGGGAGCTGGACAGATACGCAGTATTTT. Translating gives CASSFIGSWTDTQYF.

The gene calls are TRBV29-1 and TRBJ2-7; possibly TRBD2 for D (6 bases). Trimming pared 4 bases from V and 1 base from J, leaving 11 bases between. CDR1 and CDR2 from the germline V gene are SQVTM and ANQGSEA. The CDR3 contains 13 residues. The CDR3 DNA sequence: TGCAGCGTTGTGCGGGATAATTCCTACGAGCAGTACTTC. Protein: CSVVRDNSYEQYF.

CDR3 sequence (DNA): TGTGCCAGCAGTTACGGACCTAGCGGGAGGGCCAAAGAGCAGTTCTTC. Protein sequence: CASSYGPSGRAKEQFF. This chain connects TRBV6-6 to TRBJ2-1, with 12 bases that match TRBD2. Trimming took 2 bases from V and 10 from J; bases not matched to a gene: 9. Germline-derived CDR1 and CDR2 are MNHNY and SVGAGI (reference sequence). CDR3 length: 16 amino acids.

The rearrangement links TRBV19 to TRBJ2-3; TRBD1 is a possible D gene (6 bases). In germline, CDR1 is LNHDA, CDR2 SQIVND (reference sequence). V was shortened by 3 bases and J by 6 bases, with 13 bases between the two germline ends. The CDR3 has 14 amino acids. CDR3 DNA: TGTGCCAGTAGTATGTACAGGGAGCTGGATACGCAGTATTTT. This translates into CASSMYRELDTQYF.

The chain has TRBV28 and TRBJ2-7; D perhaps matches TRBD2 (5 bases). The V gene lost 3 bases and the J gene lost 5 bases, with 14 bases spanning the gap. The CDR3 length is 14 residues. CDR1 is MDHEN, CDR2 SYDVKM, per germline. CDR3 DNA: TGTGCCAGCAGTTTGACCAGCGGCGAGAACGAGCAGTACTTC. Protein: CASSLTSGENEQYF. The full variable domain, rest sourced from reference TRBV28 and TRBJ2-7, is DVKVTQSSRYLVKRTGEKVFLECVQDMDHENMFWYRQDPGLGLRLIYFSYDVKMKEKGDIPEGYSVSREKKERFSLILESASTNQTSMYLCASSLTSGENEQYFGPGTRLTVT.

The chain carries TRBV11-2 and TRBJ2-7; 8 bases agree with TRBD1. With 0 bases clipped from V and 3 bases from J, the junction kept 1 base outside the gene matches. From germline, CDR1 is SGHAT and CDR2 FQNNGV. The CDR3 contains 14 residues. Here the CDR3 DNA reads TGTGCCAGCAGCTTAGACAGGGGGCGCTACGAGCAGTACTTC. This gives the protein CASSLDRGRYEQYF.

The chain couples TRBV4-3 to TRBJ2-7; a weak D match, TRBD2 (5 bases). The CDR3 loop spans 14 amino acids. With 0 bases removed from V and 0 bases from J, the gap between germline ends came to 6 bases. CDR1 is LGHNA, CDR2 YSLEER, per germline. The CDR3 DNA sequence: TGCGCCAGCAGCCAAGAACGGGGCTCCTACGAGCAGTACTTC. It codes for CASSQERGSYEQYF.

The CDR3 DNA sequence: TGTGCCAGCATCCAGGGCTCCTACAATGAGCAGTTCTTC. Its translation is CASIQGSYNEQFF. The chain links TRBV2 to TRBJ2-1; weak D call: TRBD1 (5 bases). Trimming pared 7 bases from V and 0 bases from J, leaving 7 bases between. The CDR3 length is 13 residues. Germline V gene lookup returns CDR1 SNHLY and CDR2 FYNNEI.

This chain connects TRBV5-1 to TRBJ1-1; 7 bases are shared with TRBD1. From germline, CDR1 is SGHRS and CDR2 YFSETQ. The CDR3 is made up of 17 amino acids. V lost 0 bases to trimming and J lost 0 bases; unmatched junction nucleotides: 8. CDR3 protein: CASSLALWGQMNTEAFF. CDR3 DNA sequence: TGCGCCAGCAGCTTGGCCCTCTGGGGACAGATGAACACTGAAGCTTTCTTT.

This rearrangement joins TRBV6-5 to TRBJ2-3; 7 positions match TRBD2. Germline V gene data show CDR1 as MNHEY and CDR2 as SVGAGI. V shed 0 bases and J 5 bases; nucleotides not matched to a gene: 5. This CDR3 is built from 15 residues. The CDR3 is CASSYSRIAGDTQYF. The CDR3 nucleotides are TGTGCCAGCAGTTACTCGAGAATAGCGGGAGATACGCAGTATTTT.

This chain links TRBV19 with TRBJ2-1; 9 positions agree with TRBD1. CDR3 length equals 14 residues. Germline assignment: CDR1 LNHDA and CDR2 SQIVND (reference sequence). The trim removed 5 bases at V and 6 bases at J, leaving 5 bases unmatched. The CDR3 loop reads CASSWDRVSNEQFF. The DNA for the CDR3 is TGTGCCAGTAGTTGGGACAGGGTCTCCAATGAGCAGTTCTTC.

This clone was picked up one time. CDR3 nucleotide sequence: TGTGCCAGTAGTATAGGAGAGACAGTTTACGAGCAGTACTTC. Translated, it gives CASSIGETVYEQYF. V gene TRBV19 combines with J gene TRBJ2-7; weak D call: TRBD1 (5 bases). Deletions cut 1 base from V and 4 bases from J, with 11 bases between. The V gene's germline CDR1 is LNHDA and CDR2 SQIVND (reference sequence). This CDR3 has 14 residues.

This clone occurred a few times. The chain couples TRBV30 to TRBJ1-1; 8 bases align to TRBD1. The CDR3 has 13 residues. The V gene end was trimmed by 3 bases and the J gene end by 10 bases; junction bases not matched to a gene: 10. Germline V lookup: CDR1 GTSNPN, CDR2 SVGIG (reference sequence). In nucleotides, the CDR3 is TGTGCCTGGAGCCCTCAGACAGGGGTGGCAGCTTTCTTT. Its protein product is CAWSPQTGVAAFF.